Below, 8 T cell receptor beta chains from the same sample are listed, as sequenced in a study of regulatory T cells in long-lasting Graves disease. Library construction for TCR beta used iRepertoire HTBI primers and Arm-PCR of CDR3 regions. TCRdb called the multiplex PCR reads again in MiXCR, with one record for every CDR3 protein. The table includes about 440,000 distinct CDR3 sequences, 16% detected once. Time point in this sample: newly diagnosed GD, antithyroid drugs for less than 3 months. Extracted PBMC RNA gave rise to the TCR library. These data were also filed under a second study, of T cells in Graves' hyperthyroidism and ophthalmopathy.

The material sequenced was peripheral blood mononuclear cells (PBMCs), taken at new diagnosis, from a patient treated with antithyroid drugs. Receptor source: a woman aged 18-29 years with Graves disease.

This clonotype was seen ten or more times. The chain recombines TRBV18 with TRBJ1-6; D not certain. Trimming stripped 1 base from V and 6 bases from J, with 4 bases between. The germline gives CDR1 KGHSH, CDR2 LQKENI. CDR3 length: 13 amino acids. CDR3 DNA: TGTGCCAGCTCACCACTGAGTAATTCACCCCTCCACTTT. It codes for CASSPLSNSPLHF.

V usage is TRBV20-1 and J usage is TRBJ1-2; 7 bases match TRBD1. Trimming cost V 0 bases and J 4 bases; bases outside gene matches: 11. The CDR3 runs 16 residues. Germline V gives CDR1 DFQATT, CDR2 SNEGSKA (reference sequence). CDR3 bases: TGCAGTGCTAGAGATTCTCACAGGGGTGACTTCTATGGCTACACCTTC. Amino acids: CSARDSHRGDFYGYTF.

The chain joins TRBV6-1 to TRBJ2-1, with TRBD2 matching 7 bases. CDR3 length equals 15 residues. With V trimmed by 10 bases and J by 0 bases, 9 bases remained unmatched. Germline loops: CDR1 MNHNS, CDR2 SASEGT. This CDR3 is CATGREVGSYNEQFF. In nucleotides, the CDR3 is TGTGCCACCGGTCGGGAGGTGGGCTCCTACAATGAGCAGTTCTTC.

This clonotype has just a few counts. V gene TRBV4-3 combines with J gene TRBJ2-7, with D unresolved. V shed 0 bases and J shed 0 bases, with 6 bases lying between them. CDR1 and CDR2 from the germline V gene are LGHNA and YSLEER. The CDR3 is 14 amino acids. The chain's CDR3 is CASSQDLSSYEQYF. The CDR3 DNA is TGCGCCAGCAGCCAAGATCTGAGCTCCTACGAGCAGTACTTC.

This clonotype was observed many times. The gene calls are TRBV20-1 and TRBJ1-2; no reliable D call. Trimming took off 6 bases at V and 4 bases at J, with 12 bases between the two ends. In germline, CDR1 is DFQATT, CDR2 SNEGSKA (reference sequence). The CDR3 totals 12 residues. The DNA of the CDR3 is TGCAGTGCGGGTGGGAAAAGCTATGGCTACACCTTC. Amino acid sequence: CSAGGKSYGYTF.

The V and J genes are TRBV7-2 and TRBJ2-7; 11 bases map to TRBD2. The CDR3 is 14 residues long. The V and J ends lost 6 bases and 4 bases, in that order; junction bases with no gene match: 5. The germline CDR1 and CDR2 sequences are SGHTA and FQGNSA. DNA of the CDR3: TGTGCCAGCAGGGGGGTAGCGGGAGGGTACGAGCAGTACTTC. Translation gives CASRGVAGGYEQYF.

This clonotype was observed a handful of times. This sequence joins TRBV6-2 or TRBV6-3 and TRBJ2-1; no clear D gene. The germline V and J ends were trimmed by 5 bases and 6 bases, with 14 bases remaining between them. The CDR3 covers 14 residues. Germline CDR1 MNHEY, CDR2 SVGEGT. The CDR3 DNA follows: TGTGCCAGCAGTGTTTCCCTAGTGGGCAATGAGCAGTTCTTC. Encoded protein: CASSVSLVGNEQFF.

The rearrangement links TRBV6-4 to TRBJ2-1; 14 bases match TRBD2. The CDR3 sequence is 16 residues long. V trimming: 6 bases; J trimming: 6 bases; junction bases outside the gene matches: 7. Per germline, CDR1 MRHNA and CDR2 SNTAGT. CDR3 sequence: CASSWGLAGALNEQFF. The CDR3, as DNA: TGTGCCAGCAGCTGGGGACTAGCGGGAGCTCTCAATGAGCAGTTCTTC.